Each of the 10 T cell receptor beta chains below was sequenced from the same sample in a study of blood T cells in healthy people across ages. PCR was performed a second time for 7 to 11 cycles using a sample-barcoded 5' primer and a J-beta primer mix. TCRdb independently ran MiXCR on the 5' RACE reads; one entry per CDR3 protein. The sample contains about 650,000 distinct CDR3 sequences, about 32% of which appear only once. The sequenced sample was blood. The receptors were sampled from a woman older than 75 in good health.

This chain links TRBV30 with TRBJ2-3; D possibly corresponds to TRBD1 (5 bases). The CDR3 has 15 residues. Germline loops: CDR1 GTSNPN, CDR2 SVGIG (reference sequence). Between the trimmed V and J ends, which lost 2 bases and 0 bases, there was a span of 12 bases. CDR3 amino acids: CAWSPSGASTDTQYF. The CDR3 DNA sequence: TGTGCCTGGAGTCCTTCTGGGGCGAGCACAGATACGCAGTATTTT. The whole variable domain, remainder taken from reference TRBV30 and TRBJ2-3, is SQTIHQWPATLVQPVGSPLSLECTVEGTSNPNLYWYRQAAGRGLQLLFYSVGIGQISSEVPQNLSASRPQDRQFILSSKKLLLSDSGFYLCAWSPSGASTDTQYFGPGTRLTVL.

This clonotype was counted at least ten times. This sequence joins TRBV5-1 and TRBJ2-1; 9 nucleotides line up with TRBD1. Looked up from germline, CDR1 is SGHRS and CDR2 is YFSETQ. With V trimmed by 1 base and J by 8 bases, 4 bases remained unmatched. The CDR3 has 14 amino acids. The CDR3 DNA follows: TGCGCCAGCAGCTTGTCGGGGACAGGGTATGAGCAGTTCTTC. Translating it yields CASSLSGTGYEQFF. Drawing the rest from reference TRBV5-1 and TRBJ2-1, the complete variable domain is KAGVTQTPRYLIKTRGQQVTLSCSPISGHRSVSWYQQTPGQGLQFLFEYFSETQRNKGNFPGRFSGRQFSNSRSEMNVSTLELGDSALYLCASSLSGTGYEQFFGPGTRLTVL.

Comment on this clonotype: One base away lies a much larger clone, so this may be a sequencing read error. Because it lacks the conserved phenylalanine or tryptophan at the end, this CDR3 is likely a read error. This chain links TRBV27 with TRBJ2-1; D gene unclear. The V gene's germline CDR1 is MNHEY and CDR2 SMNVEV (reference sequence). The CDR3 runs 15 residues. The V and J ends lost 5 bases and 0 bases respectively, with 11 bases between them. The CDR3 DNA reads TGTGCCAGCAGTGCCTCGTGGAACTCCTACAATGAGCAGTTCCTC. Protein product: CASSASWNSYNEQFL.

Of note for this clonotype: One base away lies a much larger clone, so this may be a sequencing read error. V is TRBV4-3 and J is TRBJ1-5, with unresolved D. V lost 8 bases and J 3 bases, leaving 11 bases between the germline ends. Germline CDR1 and CDR2: LGHNA and YSLEER. The CDR3 consists of 13 residues. CDR3 nucleotide sequence: TGCGCCAGCGGCGCCCGGGTCAATCAGCCCCAGCATTTT. Encoded protein: CASGARVNQPQHF.

The sample holds a few counts of this clonotype. J is TRBJ1-5 and V is TRBV7-2, with D unresolved. Trimming removed 2 bases at V and 5 bases at J, with 7 bases between. CDR1 SGHTA and CDR2 FQGNSA come from the germline V gene. This CDR3 has 13 residues. CDR3 amino acids: CASSLLSDQPQHF. The CDR3 nucleotides read TGTGCCAGCAGCTTACTATCGGATCAGCCCCAGCATTTT.

This clonotype showed up many times. This rearrangement joins TRBV18 to TRBJ2-7; D uncertain. V lost 0 bases and J lost 3, with 6 bases in between. Per the germline V gene, CDR1 is KGHSH and CDR2 is LQKENI. This CDR3 is built from 13 residues. This CDR3 is CASSPPDVYEQYF. CDR3 DNA: TGTGCCAGCTCACCACCGGATGTCTACGAGCAGTACTTC.

This clonotype was recorded many times. V and J are TRBV6-5 and TRBJ1-5; 9 nucleotides match TRBD1. The germline V gene encodes CDR1 MNHEY and CDR2 SVGAGI. V lost 4 bases to trimming and J lost 0 bases; unmatched junction nucleotides: 7. The CDR3 is made up of 17 amino acids. The CDR3 sequence is CASSLNRGRNSNQPQHF. The CDR3 DNA follows: TGTGCCAGCAGTTTAAACAGGGGGCGAAATAGCAATCAGCCCCAGCATTTT.

The sample holds many counts of this clonotype. J is TRBJ1-1 and V is TRBV20-1; possible D gene TRBD1, 5 bases. CDR3 length: 15 residues. The V and J ends lost 0 bases and 0 bases respectively, with 11 bases between them. Germline lookup yields CDR1 DFQATT and CDR2 SNEGSKA (reference sequence). DNA for the CDR3: TGCAGTGCTAGAGAGGACATTCGAGTGAACACTGAAGCTTTCTTT. It yields the protein CSAREDIRVNTEAFF.

The chain links TRBV20-1 to TRBJ2-3; the match to TRBD2 covers 11 bases. The germline gives CDR1 DFQATT, CDR2 SNEGSKA (reference sequence). Trimming removed 1 base from V and 5 bases from J; junction bases left unmatched: 8. The CDR3 extends over 16 amino acids. The DNA for the CDR3 is TGCAGTGCTAGAGGATTAGCGGGGGGGCCTATAGATACGCAGTATTTT. The encoded protein is CSARGLAGGPIDTQYF.

At least ten counts were recorded for this clonotype. This chain connects TRBV10-2 to TRBJ2-5, with 11 bases that match TRBD2. The CDR3 contains 14 residues. Germline V gives CDR1 WSHSY, CDR2 SAAADI. With 6 bases clipped from V and 3 bases from J, the junction kept 3 bases outside the gene matches. The DNA of the CDR3 is TGCGCCAGCAGAGTAGCGGGGGGGAAAGAGACCCAGTACTTC. Translation: CASRVAGGKETQYF.